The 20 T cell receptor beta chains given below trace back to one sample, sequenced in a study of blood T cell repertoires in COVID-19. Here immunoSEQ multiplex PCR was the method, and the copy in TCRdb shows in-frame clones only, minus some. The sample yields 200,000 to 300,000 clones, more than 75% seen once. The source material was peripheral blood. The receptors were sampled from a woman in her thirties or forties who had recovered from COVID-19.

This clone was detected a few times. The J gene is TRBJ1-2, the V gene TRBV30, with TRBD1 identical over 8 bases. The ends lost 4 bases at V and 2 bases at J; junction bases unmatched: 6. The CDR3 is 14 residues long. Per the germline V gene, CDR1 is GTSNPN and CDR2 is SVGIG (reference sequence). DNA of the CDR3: TGTGCCTGGAACCGACAGGGGAAGAACTATGGCTACACCTTC. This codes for CAWNRQGKNYGYTF.

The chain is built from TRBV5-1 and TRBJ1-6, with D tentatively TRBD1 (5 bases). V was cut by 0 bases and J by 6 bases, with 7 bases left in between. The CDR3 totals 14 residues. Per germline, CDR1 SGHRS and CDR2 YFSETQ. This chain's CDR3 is CASSLGRANSPLHF. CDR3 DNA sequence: TGCGCCAGCAGCTTGGGCAGGGCTAATTCACCCCTCCACTTT.

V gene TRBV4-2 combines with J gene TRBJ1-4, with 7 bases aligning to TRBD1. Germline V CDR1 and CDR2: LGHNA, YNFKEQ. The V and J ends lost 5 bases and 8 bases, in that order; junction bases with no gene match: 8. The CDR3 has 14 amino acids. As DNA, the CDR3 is TGTGCCAGCAGCAGCAGGGACAGTTCGGAAAAACTGTTTTTT. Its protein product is CASSSRDSSEKLFF.

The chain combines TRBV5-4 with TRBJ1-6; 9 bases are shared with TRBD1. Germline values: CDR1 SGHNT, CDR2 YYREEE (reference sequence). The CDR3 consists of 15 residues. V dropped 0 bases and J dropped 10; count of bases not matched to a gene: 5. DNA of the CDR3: TGTGCCAGCAGCTTGGCCCGGACAGGGGACTCACCCCTCCACTTT. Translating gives CASSLARTGDSPLHF.

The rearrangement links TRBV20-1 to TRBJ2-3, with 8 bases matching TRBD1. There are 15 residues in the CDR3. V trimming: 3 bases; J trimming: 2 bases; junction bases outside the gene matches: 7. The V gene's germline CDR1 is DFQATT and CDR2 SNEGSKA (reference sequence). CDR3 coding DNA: TGCAGTGCTAGTCATCACAGGGGGGACACAGATACGCAGTATTTT. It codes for CSASHHRGDTDTQYF.

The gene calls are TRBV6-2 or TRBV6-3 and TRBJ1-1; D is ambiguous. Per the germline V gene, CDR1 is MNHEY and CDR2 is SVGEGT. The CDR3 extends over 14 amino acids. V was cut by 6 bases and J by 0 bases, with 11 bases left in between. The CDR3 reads CASSLYGMNTEAFF. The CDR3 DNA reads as TGTGCCAGCAGCCTCTACGGGATGAACACTGAAGCTTTCTTT.

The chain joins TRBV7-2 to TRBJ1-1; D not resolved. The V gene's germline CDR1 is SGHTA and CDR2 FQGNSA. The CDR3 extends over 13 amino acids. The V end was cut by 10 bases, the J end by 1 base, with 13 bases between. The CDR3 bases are TGTGCCACCCAGCCGCGGGGGAACACTGAAGCTTTCTTT. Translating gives CATQPRGNTEAFF.

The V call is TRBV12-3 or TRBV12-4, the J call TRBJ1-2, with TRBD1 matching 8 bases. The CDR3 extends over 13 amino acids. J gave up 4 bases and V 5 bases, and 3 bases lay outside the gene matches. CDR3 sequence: CASSQDRVYGYTF. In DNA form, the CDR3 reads TGTGCCAGCAGTCAGGACAGGGTCTATGGCTACACCTTC.

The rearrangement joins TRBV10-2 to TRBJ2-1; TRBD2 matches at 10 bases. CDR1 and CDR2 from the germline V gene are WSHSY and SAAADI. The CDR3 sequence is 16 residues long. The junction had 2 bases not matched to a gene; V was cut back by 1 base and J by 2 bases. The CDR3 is CASSEWLAGAYNEQFF. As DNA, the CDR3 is TGCGCCAGCAGTGAGTGGCTAGCGGGAGCCTACAATGAGCAGTTCTTC.

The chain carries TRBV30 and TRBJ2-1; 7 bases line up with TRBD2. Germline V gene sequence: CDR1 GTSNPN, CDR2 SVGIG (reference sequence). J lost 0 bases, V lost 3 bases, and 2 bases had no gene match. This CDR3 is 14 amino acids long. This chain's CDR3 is CAWRAGSSYNEQFF. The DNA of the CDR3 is TGTGCCTGGAGAGCGGGGAGCTCCTACAATGAGCAGTTCTTC.

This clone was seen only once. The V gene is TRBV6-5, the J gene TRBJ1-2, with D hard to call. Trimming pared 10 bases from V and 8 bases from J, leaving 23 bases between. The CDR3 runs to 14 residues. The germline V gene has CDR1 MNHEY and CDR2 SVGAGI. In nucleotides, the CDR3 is TGTGCCACTAAGTCGAGGCTCGAGTCTAGCGGCTACACCTTC. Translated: CATKSRLESSGYTF.

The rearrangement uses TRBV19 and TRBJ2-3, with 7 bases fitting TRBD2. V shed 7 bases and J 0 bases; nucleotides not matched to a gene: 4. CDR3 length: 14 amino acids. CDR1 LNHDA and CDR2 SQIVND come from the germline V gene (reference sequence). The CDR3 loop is CASKASGSTDTQYF. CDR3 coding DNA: TGTGCCAGTAAGGCTAGCGGAAGCACAGATACGCAGTATTTT.

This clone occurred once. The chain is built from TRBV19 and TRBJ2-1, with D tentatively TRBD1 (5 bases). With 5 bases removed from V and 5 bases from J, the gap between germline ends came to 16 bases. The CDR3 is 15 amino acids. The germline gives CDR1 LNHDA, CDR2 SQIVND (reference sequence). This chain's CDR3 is CASSPDGHLDNEQFF. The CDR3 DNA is TGTGCCAGTAGTCCCGACGGACATCTTGACAATGAGCAGTTCTTC.

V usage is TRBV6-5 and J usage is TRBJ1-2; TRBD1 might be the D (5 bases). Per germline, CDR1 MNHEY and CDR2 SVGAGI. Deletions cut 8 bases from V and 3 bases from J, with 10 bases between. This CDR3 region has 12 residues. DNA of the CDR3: TGTGCCAGCTCTGGGGGGGACTATGGCTACACCTTC. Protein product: CASSGGDYGYTF.

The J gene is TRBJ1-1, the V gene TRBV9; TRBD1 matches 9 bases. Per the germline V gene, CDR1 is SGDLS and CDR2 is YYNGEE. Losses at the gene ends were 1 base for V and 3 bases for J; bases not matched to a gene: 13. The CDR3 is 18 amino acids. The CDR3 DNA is TGTGCCAGCAGCGTACCCCACCACAGGGGGCCCGGTGACACTGAAGCTTTCTTT. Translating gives CASSVPHHRGPGDTEAFF.

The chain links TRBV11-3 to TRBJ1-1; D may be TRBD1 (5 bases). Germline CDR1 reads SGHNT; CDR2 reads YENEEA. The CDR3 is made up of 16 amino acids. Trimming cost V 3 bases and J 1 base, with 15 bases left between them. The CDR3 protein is CASSFRGAGPNTEAFF. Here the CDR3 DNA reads TGTGCCAGCAGCTTTAGGGGCGCAGGGCCGAACACTGAAGCTTTCTTT.

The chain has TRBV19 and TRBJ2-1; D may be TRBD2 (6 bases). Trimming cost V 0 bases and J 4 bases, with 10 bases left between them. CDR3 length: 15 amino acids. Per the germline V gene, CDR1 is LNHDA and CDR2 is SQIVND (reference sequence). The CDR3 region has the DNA TGTGCCAGTAGTATAGATAGAGGACTATACAATGAGCAGTTCTTC. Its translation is CASSIDRGLYNEQFF.

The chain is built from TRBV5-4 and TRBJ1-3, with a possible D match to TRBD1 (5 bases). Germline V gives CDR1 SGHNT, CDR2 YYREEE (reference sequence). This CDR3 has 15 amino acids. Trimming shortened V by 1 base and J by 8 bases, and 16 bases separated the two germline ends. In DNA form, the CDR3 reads TGTGCCAGCAGCTTGTCGGGGGATGGGGGGGACACCATATATTTT. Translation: CASSLSGDGGDTIYF.

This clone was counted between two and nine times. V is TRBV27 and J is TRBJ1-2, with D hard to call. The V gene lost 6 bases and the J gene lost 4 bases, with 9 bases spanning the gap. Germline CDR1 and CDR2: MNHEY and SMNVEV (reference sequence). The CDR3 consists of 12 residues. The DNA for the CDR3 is TGTGCCAGCAGCTACAGTGGCTATGGCTACACCTTC. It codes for CASSYSGYGYTF.

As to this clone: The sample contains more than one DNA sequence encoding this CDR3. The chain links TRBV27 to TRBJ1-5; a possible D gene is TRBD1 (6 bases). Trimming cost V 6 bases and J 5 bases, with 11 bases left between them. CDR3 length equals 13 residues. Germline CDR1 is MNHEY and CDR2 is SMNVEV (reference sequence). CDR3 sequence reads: CASSLTGYQPQHF. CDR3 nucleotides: TGTGCCAGCAGCCTGACAGGTTATCAGCCCCAGCATTTT.